Sequencing of this TCR beta chain was carried out in a study of PD-L1 blockade in urothelial cancer. Whole-study context: About 85% of the 29 patients were men whose urothelial cancer was bladder-origin.

Concerning this clone: The target antigen is unknown.

Study-level findings and limits: Those with durable benefit had larger increases in tumor-associated blood clones at 3 weeks.

Sequencing used immunoSEQ multiplex PCR; TCRdb keeps in-frame clones, though not all of them. The sample holds about 86,000 clones, over 75% seen once. The time point denotes: pretreatment peripheral blood. The receptor comes from a man aged 55-75 years with urothelial cancer. The sequencing here drew on PBMCs, taken around atezolizumab (anti-PD-L1) treatment.

Written as DNA, the CDR3 is TGCAGCGGGGCTTTCGGCACTGAAGCTTTCTTT. It specifies CSGAFGTEAFF. The chain links TRBV29-1 to TRBJ1-1, with no clear D. This CDR3 is built from 11 residues. V was shortened by 7 bases and J by 4 bases, with 10 bases between the two germline ends. CDR1 is SQVTM, CDR2 ANQGSEA, per germline.